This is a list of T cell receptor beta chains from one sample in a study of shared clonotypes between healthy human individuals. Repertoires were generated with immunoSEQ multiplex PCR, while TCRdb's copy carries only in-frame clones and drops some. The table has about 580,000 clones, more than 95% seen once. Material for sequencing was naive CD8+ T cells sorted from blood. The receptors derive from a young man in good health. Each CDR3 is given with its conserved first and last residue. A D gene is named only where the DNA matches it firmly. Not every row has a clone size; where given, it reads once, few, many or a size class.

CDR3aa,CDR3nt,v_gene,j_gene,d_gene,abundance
CASSWTSGDTGELFF,TGTGCCAGCTCTTGGACTAGCGGGGACACCGGGGAGCTGTTTTTT,TRBV18,TRBJ2-2,TRBD2,.
CASSSRDENEKLFF,TGTGCCAGCAGCTCCCGGGACGAAAATGAAAAACTGTTTTTT,TRBV13,TRBJ1-4,.,.
CASSGGAGNQPQHF,TGTGCCAGCAGTGGGGGGGCAGGTAATCAGCCCCAGCATTTT,TRBV2,TRBJ1-5,.,.
CASRTGRESSKRFPSYEQYF,TGCGCCAGCCGGACGGGCAGGGAGTCATCCAAGCGGTTTCCCTCCTACGAGCAGTACTTC,TRBV5-1,TRBJ2-7,.,.
CASSQGQGSGTGELFF,TGCGCCAGCAGCCAAGGACAGGGATCGGGAACCGGGGAGCTGTTTTTT,TRBV4-1,TRBJ2-2,TRBD1,.
CSVGLAGGPGTDTQYF,TGCAGCGTTGGACTAGCGGGAGGGCCAGGCACAGATACGCAGTATTTT,TRBV29-1,TRBJ2-3,TRBD2,once
CASKIDGGTYEQYF,TGTGCCAGCAAAATAGACGGAGGTACCTACGAGCAGTACTTC,TRBV7-9,TRBJ2-7,.,.
CASSLWLEEERATQYF,TGTGCCAGCAGCTTGTGGCTAGAAGAGGAGAGAGCGACCCAGTACTTC,TRBV5-6,TRBJ2-5,.,.
CSALTGFAYEQYF,TGCAGCGCCTTAACTGGGTTCGCCTACGAGCAGTACTTC,TRBV29-1,TRBJ2-7,.,.
CASSQRGGSYEQYF,TGCGCCAGCAGCCAACGGGGCGGCTCCTACGAGCAGTACTTC,TRBV4-1,TRBJ2-7,.,.
CASSPQTDNEQFF,TGTGCCAGCAGCCCCCAGACAGATAATGAGCAGTTCTTC,TRBV11-2,TRBJ2-1,.,.
CASSQDFTGSGNTIYF,TGTGCCAGCAGCCAAGATTTCACAGGCTCTGGAAACACCATATATTTT,TRBV14,TRBJ1-3,.,.
CASSLLGGDEQYF,TGCGCCAGCAGCCTTTTGGGGGGCGACGAGCAGTACTTC,TRBV4-1,TRBJ2-7,.,.
CASTPSGSTDTQYF,TGTGCCAGCACCCCTAGCGGGAGCACAGATACGCAGTATTTT,TRBV11-2,TRBJ2-3,TRBD2,once
CASSPPTSGVPYNEQFF,TGCGCCAGCAGCCCACCGACTAGCGGGGTCCCCTACAATGAGCAGTTCTTC,TRBV5-1,TRBJ2-1,TRBD2,.
CASSQDKRTGGLGVPGTQYF,TGCGCCAGCAGCCAAGATAAAAGGACAGGGGGACTCGGAGTTCCTGGGACCCAGTACTTC,TRBV4-1,TRBJ2-5,TRBD1,.
CSVYAGAGTDTQYF,TGCAGCGTCTACGCGGGGGCGGGGACAGATACGCAGTATTTT,TRBV29-1,TRBJ2-3,.,.
CASSSEGETQYF,TGTGCCAGCAGCTCGGAGGGGGAGACCCAGTACTTC,TRBV7-9,TRBJ2-5,.,.
CAWNVGTVSYEQYF,TGTGCCTGGAACGTAGGGACGGTCTCCTACGAGCAGTACTTC,TRBV30,TRBJ2-7,.,once
CASPAGGERRNEQFF,TGTGCCAGCCCCGCGGGAGGGGAGAGGAGAAATGAGCAGTTCTTC,TRBV2,TRBJ2-1,TRBD2,.
CASSLAGHYEQYF,TGTGCCAGTAGTCTAGCAGGGCACTACGAGCAGTACTTC,TRBV19,TRBJ2-7,.,.
CASSQTAGLAGVAEQYF,TGCGCCAGCAGCCAAACTGCAGGACTAGCGGGAGTAGCCGAGCAGTACTTC,TRBV4-1,TRBJ2-7,TRBD2,.
CASSPGLGNEQFF,TGTGCCAGCAGCCCGGGACTAGGTAATGAGCAGTTCTTC,TRBV5-4,TRBJ2-1,TRBD2,.
CASSEALGTRTDTQYF,TGTGCCAGCAGCGAAGCTCTCGGGACCCGCACAGATACGCAGTATTTT,TRBV9,TRBJ2-3,.,.
CASSDLLRGAEQFF,TGTGCCAGCAGCGACCTCTTAAGGGGCGCTGAGCAGTTCTTC,TRBV11-3,TRBJ2-1,.,.
CASSVGLEGYEQYF,TGTGCCAGCAGCGTAGGTCTGGAGGGCTACGAGCAGTACTTC,TRBV9,TRBJ2-7,.,.
CASSDGTSNEQFF,TGTGCCAGCAGCGACGGGACCTCCAATGAGCAGTTCTTC,TRBV7-8,TRBJ2-1,.,once
CAISESDRGRAQEYEQFF,TGTGCCATCAGTGAGTCCGATCGCGGGAGGGCCCAGGAGTATGAGCAGTTCTTC,TRBV10-3,TRBJ2-1,TRBD2,.
CASSLVLGTPFNYGYTF,TGTGCCAGCAGCTTAGTACTCGGAACCCCCTTTAACTATGGCTACACCTTC,TRBV7-9,TRBJ1-2,.,.
CASSLKGMNTEAFF,TGTGCCAGCAGCTTAAAGGGCATGAACACTGAAGCTTTCTTT,TRBV7-6,TRBJ1-1,.,.
CASSQEGSGANVLTF,TGCGCCAGCAGCCAAGAGGGCTCTGGGGCCAACGTCCTGACTTTC,TRBV4-1,TRBJ2-6,.,.
CASSVFSGYEQYF,TGTGCCAGCAGCGTATTCTCAGGGTACGAGCAGTACTTC,TRBV6-1,TRBJ2-7,.,.
CASSLAFLGQSHYGYTF,TGCGCCAGCAGCTTGGCTTTCTTGGGACAGAGTCACTATGGCTACACCTTC,TRBV5-1,TRBJ1-2,TRBD1,.
CASSYSMESGNEQFF,TGTGCCAGCAGTTACTCGATGGAGAGCGGGAATGAGCAGTTCTTC,TRBV6-6,TRBJ2-1,.,.
CATSQGMNTGELFF,TGTGCCACCAGCCAGGGCATGAACACCGGGGAGCTGTTTTTT,TRBV15,TRBJ2-2,.,.
CASSQDSTDTRRDTEAFF,TGTGCCAGCAGCCAAGATTCCACAGATACCAGAAGGGACACTGAAGCTTTCTTT,TRBV4-2,TRBJ1-1,.,.
CASSGRQGPAYEQYF,TGTGCCAGCAGTGGAAGACAGGGTCCAGCCTACGAGCAGTACTTC,TRBV6-1,TRBJ2-7,TRBD1,.
CASSPVETSGSSYEQYF,TGTGCCAGCAGTCCCGTCGAGACTAGCGGGAGTTCCTACGAGCAGTACTTC,TRBV27,TRBJ2-7,TRBD2,.
CATQREGYTGELFF,TGTGCCACTCAGCGGGAGGGCTACACCGGGGAGCTGTTTTTT,TRBV19,TRBJ2-2,TRBD2,.
CAWSVVGGPRDEQYF,TGTGCCTGGAGTGTAGTAGGGGGCCCACGTGACGAGCAGTACTTC,TRBV30,TRBJ2-7,TRBD1,.
CASSRGNTEAFF,TGTGCCAGCAGCCGCGGGAACACTGAAGCTTTCTTT,TRBV9,TRBJ1-1,.,.
CASSLEGFPNQPQHF,TGTGCCAGCAGCTTAGAAGGGTTTCCTAATCAGCCCCAGCATTTT,TRBV5-5,TRBJ1-5,.,.
CASSFGTGSLIGYTF,TGTGCCAGCAGTTTTGGGACAGGGTCCCTCATTGGCTACACCTTC,TRBV28,TRBJ1-2,TRBD1,once
CASSVGALAGYEQYF,TGTGCCAGCAGCGTAGGGGCACTAGCGGGCTACGAGCAGTACTTC,TRBV9,TRBJ2-7,TRBD2,.
CASSPTWGGYEQYF,TGCGCCAGCAGCCCGACGTGGGGCGGATACGAGCAGTACTTC,TRBV5-1,TRBJ2-7,.,.
CSVDTTGLNTEAFF,TGCAGCGTTGATACGACAGGCCTGAACACTGAAGCTTTCTTT,TRBV29-1,TRBJ1-1,.,.
CASSLAGAGGPHIQYF,TGCGCCAGCAGCTTGGCCGGTGCGGGAGGGCCTCACATTCAGTACTTC,TRBV5-1,TRBJ2-4,TRBD2,.
CATSRKVNTEAFF,TGTGCCACCAGCAGAAAAGTGAACACTGAAGCTTTCTTT,TRBV15,TRBJ1-1,.,.
CASRDRETGELFF,TGTGCCAGCAGGGACAGGGAAACCGGGGAGCTGTTTTTT,TRBV11-3,TRBJ2-2,TRBD1,once